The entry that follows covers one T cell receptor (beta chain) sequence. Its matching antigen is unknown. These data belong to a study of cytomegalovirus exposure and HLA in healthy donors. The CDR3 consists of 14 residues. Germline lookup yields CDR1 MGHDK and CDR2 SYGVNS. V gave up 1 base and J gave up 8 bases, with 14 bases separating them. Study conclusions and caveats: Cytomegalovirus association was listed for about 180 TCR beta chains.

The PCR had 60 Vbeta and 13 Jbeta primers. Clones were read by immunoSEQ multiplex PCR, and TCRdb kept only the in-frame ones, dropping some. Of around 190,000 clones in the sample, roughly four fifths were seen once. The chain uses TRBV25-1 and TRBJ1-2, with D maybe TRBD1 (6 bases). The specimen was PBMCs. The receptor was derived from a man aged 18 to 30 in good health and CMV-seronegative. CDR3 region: CASSELVQGVGYTF. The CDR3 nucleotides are TGTGCCAGCAGTGAATTAGTACAGGGCGTAGGCTACACCTTC.